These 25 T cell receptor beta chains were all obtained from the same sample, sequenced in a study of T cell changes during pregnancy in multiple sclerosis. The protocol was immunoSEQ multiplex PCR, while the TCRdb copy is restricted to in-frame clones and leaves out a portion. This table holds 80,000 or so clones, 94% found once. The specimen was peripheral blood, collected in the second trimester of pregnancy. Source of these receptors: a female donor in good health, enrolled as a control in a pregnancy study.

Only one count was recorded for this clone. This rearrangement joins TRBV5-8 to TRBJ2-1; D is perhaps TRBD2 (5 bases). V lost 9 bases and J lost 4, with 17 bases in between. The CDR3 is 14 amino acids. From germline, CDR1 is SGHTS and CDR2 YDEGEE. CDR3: CATIDGNRYNEQFF. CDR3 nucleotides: TGTGCCACCATAGACGGGAATCGGTACAATGAGCAGTTCTTC.

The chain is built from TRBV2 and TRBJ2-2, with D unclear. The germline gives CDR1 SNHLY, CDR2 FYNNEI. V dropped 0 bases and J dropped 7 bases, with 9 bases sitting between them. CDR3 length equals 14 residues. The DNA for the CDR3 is TGTGCCAGCAGTGAAGCGCCGCTCGGCGGGGAGCTGTTTTTT. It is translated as CASSEAPLGGELFF. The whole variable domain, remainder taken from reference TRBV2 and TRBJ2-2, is EPEVTQTPSHQVTQMGQEVILRCVPISNHLYFYWYRQILGQKVEFLVSFYNNEISEKSEIFDDQFSVERPDGSNFTLKIRSTKLEDSAMYFCASSEAPLGGELFFGEGSRLTVL.

The CDR3 nucleotides are TGCGCCAGCAGAGGGGGGGACAGGGGGTGGTCTGAAGCTTTCTTT. The encoded protein is CASRGGDRGWSEAFF. The rearrangement links TRBV5-1 to TRBJ1-1, with 11 positions matching TRBD1. V dropped 5 bases and J dropped 6; count of bases not matched to a gene: 9. The CDR3 contains 15 residues. CDR1 and CDR2 from the germline V gene are SGHRS and YFSETQ.

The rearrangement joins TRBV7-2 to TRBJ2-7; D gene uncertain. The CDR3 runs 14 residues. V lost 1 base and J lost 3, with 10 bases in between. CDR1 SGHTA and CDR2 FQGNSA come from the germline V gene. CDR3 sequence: CASSLGRNYYEQYF. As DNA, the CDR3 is TGTGCCAGCAGCTTAGGGCGGAACTACTACGAGCAGTACTTC. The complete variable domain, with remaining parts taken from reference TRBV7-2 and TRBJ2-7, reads GAGVSQSPSNKVTEKGKDVELRCDPISGHTALYWYRQSLGQGLEFLIYFQGNSAPDKSGLPSDRFSAERTGGSVSTLTIQRTQQEDSAVYLCASSLGRNYYEQYFGPGTRLTVT.

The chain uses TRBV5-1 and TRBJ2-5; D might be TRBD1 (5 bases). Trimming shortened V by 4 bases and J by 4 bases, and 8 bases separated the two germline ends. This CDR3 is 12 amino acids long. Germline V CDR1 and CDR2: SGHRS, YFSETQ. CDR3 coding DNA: TGCGCCAGCAGCGAGACAGCAGAGACCCAGTACTTC. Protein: CASSETAETQYF.

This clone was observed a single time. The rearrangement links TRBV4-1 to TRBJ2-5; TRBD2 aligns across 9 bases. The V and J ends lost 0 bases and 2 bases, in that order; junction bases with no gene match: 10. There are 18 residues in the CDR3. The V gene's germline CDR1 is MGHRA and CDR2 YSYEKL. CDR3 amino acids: CASSQDEAGGPEQETQYF. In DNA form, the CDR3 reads TGCGCCAGCAGCCAAGATGAGGCGGGAGGGCCAGAACAAGAGACCCAGTACTTC.

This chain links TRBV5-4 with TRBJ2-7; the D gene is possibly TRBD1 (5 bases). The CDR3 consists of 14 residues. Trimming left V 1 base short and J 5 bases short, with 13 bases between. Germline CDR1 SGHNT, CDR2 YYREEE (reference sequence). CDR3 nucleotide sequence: TGTGCCAGCAGCTTGCTCCCAGGGCTCGACGAGCAGTACTTC. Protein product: CASSLLPGLDEQYF. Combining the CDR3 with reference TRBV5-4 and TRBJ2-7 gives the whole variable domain ETGVTQSPTHLIKTRGQQVTLRCSSQSGHNTVSWYQQALGQGPQFIFQYYREEENGRGNFPPRFSGLQFPNYSSELNVNALELDDSALYLCASSLLPGLDEQYFGPGTRLTVT.

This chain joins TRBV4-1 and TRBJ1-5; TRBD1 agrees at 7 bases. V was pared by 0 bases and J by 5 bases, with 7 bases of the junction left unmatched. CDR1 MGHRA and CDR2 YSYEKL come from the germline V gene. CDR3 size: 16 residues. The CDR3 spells CASSQEIQGSYQPQHF. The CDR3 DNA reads TGCGCCAGCAGCCAAGAAATACAGGGGAGTTATCAGCCCCAGCATTTT.

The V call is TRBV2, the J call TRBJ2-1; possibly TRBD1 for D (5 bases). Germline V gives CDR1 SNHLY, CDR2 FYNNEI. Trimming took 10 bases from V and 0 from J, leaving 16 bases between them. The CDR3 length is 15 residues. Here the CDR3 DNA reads TGTGCCACCCAAGGACAAATGAGCTCCTACAATGAGCAGTTCTTC. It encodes CATQGQMSSYNEQFF.

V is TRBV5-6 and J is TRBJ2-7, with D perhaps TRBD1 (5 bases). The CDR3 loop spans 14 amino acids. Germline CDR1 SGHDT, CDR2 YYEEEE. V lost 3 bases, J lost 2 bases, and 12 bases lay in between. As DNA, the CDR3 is TGTGCCAGCAGCTCCGATTACAGGCCCTACGAGCAGTACTTC. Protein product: CASSSDYRPYEQYF. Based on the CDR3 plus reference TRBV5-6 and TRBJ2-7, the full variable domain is DAGVTQSPTHLIKTRGQQVTLRCSPKSGHDTVSWYQQALGQGPQFIFQYYEEEERQRGNFPDRFSGHQFPNYSSELNVNALLLGDSALYLCASSSDYRPYEQYFGPGTRLTVT.

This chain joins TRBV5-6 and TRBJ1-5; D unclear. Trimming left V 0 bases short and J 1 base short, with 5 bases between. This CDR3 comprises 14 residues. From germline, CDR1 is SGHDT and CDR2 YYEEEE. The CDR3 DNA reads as TGTGCCAGCAGCTTGGGGCCGAGCAATCAGCCCCAGCATTTT. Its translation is CASSLGPSNQPQHF.

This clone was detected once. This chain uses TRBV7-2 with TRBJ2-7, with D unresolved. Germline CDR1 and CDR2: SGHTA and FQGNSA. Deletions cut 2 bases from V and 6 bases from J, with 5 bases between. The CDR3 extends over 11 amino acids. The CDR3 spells CASSLFGEQYF. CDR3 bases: TGTGCCAGCAGCTTATTCGGCGAGCAGTACTTC.

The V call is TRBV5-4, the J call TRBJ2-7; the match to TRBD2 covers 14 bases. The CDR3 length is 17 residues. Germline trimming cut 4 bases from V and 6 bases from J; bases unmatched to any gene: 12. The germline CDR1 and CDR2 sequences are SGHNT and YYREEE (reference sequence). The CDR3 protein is CASSGRLAGGLKGEQYF. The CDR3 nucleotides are TGTGCCAGCAGCGGGAGACTAGCGGGAGGGCTTAAGGGCGAGCAGTACTTC.

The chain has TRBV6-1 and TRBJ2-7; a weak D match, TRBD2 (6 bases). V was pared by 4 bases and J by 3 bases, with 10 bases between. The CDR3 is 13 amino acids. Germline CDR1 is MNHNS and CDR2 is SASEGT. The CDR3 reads CASSAAGSYEQYF. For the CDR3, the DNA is TGTGCCAGCAGTGCCGCCGGGAGCTACGAGCAGTACTTC.

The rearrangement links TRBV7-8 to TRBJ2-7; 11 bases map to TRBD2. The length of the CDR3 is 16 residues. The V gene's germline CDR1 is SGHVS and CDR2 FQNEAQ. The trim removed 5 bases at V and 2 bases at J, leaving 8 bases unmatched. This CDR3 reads CASSQGGLAAPYEQYF. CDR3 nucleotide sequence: TGTGCCAGCAGCCAGGGGGGACTAGCGGCCCCCTACGAGCAGTACTTC.

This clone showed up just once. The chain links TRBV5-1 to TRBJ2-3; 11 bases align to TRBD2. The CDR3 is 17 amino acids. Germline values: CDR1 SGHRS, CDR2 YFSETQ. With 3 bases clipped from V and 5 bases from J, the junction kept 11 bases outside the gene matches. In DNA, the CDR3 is TGCGCCAGCAGCTCCCTAACTAGCGGGAGTAAAGGAGATACGCAGTATTTT. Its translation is CASSSLTSGSKGDTQYF.

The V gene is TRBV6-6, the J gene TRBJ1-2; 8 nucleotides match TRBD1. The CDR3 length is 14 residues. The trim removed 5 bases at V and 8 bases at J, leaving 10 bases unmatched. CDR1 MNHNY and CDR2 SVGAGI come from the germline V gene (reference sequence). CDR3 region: CASSHLTGGFGYTF. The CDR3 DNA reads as TGTGCCAGCAGTCACCTAACAGGGGGTTTCGGCTACACCTTC.

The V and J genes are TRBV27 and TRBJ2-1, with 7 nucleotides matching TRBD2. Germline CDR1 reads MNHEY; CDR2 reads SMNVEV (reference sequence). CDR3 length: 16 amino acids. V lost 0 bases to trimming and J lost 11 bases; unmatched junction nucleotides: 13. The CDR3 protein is CASSLSSSGDHEKQFF. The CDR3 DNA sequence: TGTGCCAGCAGTTTATCGTCGAGCGGGGATCACGAGAAGCAGTTCTTC.

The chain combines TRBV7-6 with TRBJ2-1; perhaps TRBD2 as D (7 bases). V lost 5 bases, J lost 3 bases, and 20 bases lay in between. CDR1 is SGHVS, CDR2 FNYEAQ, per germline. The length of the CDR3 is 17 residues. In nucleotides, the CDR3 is TGTGCCAGCAGCGCAGAGGGGGGCGGGAGTGGCTACAATGAGCAGTTCTTC. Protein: CASSAEGGGSGYNEQFF.

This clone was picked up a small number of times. The CDR3, as DNA: TGTGCCACCCAAATCGGGACAGGACTTAAGGGCACTGAAGCTTTCTTT. It specifies CATQIGTGLKGTEAFF. The chain carries TRBV2 and TRBJ1-1; 8 nucleotides align to TRBD1. Germline CDR1 is SNHLY and CDR2 is FYNNEI. This CDR3 spans 16 amino acids. The ends lost 10 bases at V and 4 bases at J; junction bases unmatched: 17. Supplemented by reference TRBV2 and TRBJ1-1, the full variable domain reads EPEVTQTPSHQVTQMGQEVILRCVPISNHLYFYWYRQILGQKVEFLVSFYNNEISEKSEIFDDQFSVERPDGSNFTLKIRSTKLEDSAMYFCATQIGTGLKGTEAFFGQGTRLTVV.

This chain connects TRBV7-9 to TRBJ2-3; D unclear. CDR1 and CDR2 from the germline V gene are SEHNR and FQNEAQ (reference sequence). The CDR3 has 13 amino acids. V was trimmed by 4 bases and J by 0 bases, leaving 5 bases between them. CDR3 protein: CASSYGSTDTQYF. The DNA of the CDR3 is TGTGCCAGCAGCTACGGTAGCACAGATACGCAGTATTTT.

DNA for the CDR3: TGTGCCAGCGGCGGACAAAGATGGAGAACCGGGGAGCTGTTTTTT. Translated: CASGGQRWRTGELFF. This chain connects TRBV7-8 to TRBJ2-2; D is possibly TRBD1 (5 bases). This CDR3 is built from 15 residues. In germline, CDR1 is SGHVS, CDR2 FQNEAQ. Trimming removed 8 bases from V and 5 bases from J, with 18 bases in between.

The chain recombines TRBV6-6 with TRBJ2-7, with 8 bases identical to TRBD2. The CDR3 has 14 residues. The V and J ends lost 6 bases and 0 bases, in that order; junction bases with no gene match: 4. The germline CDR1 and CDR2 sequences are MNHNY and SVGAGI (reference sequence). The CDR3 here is CASRRGASSYEQYF. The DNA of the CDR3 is TGTGCCAGCAGGCGGGGGGCCAGCTCCTACGAGCAGTACTTC.

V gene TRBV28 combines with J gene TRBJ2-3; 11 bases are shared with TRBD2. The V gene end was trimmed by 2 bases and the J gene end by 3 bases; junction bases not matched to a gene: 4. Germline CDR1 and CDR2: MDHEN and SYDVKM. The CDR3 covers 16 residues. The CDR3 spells CASSLRTSGRTDTQYF. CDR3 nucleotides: TGTGCCAGCAGTTTACGAACTAGCGGGAGAACAGATACGCAGTATTTT.

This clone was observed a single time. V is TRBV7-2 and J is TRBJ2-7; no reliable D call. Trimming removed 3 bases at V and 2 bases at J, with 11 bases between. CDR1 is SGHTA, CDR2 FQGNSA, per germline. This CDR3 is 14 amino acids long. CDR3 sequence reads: CASSLKISTYEQYF. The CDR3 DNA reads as TGTGCCAGCAGCTTGAAGATTAGCACCTACGAGCAGTACTTC.